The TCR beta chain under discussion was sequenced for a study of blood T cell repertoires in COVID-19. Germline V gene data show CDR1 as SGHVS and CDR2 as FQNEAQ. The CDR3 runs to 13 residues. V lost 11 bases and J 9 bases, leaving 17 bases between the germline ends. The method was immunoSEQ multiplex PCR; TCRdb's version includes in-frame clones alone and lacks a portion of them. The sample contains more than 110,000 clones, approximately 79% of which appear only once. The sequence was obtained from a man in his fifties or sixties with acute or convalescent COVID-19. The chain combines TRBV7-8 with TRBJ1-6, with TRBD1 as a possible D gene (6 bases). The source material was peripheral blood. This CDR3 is CAGSGGLGSPLHF. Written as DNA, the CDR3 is TGTGCCGGGAGCGGGGGGCTAGGTTCACCCCTCCACTTT. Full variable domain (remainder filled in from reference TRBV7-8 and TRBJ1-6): GAGVSQSPRYKVAKRGQDVALRCDPISGHVSLFWYQQALGQGPEFLTYFQNEAQLDKSGLPSDRFFAERPEGSVSTLKIQRTQQEDSAVYLCAGSGGLGSPLHFGNGTRLTVT.